The clone carrying this T cell receptor (beta chain) showed up just a few times. What it recognizes is unknown. The ends lost 2 bases at V and 2 bases at J; junction bases unmatched: 12. Germline loops: CDR1 GTSNPN, CDR2 SVGIG (reference sequence). The CDR3 is 16 residues long. The entry originates in a study of T cells in Graves' hyperthyroidism and ophthalmopathy. In the study overall: Peripheral blood was secured at the point of initial diagnosis, before any treatment.

RNA transcripts were the template for amplifying TCR beta CDR3 regions. TCR CDR3 regions were first amplified by RT-PCR with HTBI primers. MiXCR was run by TCRdb on the multiplex PCR reads, yielding one entry per CDR3 protein. The table has 470,000 or so distinct CDR3 sequences, about a fifth seen once. Study outcomes and limitations: From stable hyperthyroidism, ophthalmopathy was set apart by a 13 V-J model.

The sample was blood. The chain joins TRBV30 to TRBJ2-7; 7 bases are shared with TRBD1. The clonotype comes from a young man with Graves' hyperthyroidism. The CDR3 sequence: CAWSPEQGSSTYEQYF. The CDR3 DNA is TGTGCCTGGAGTCCCGAACAGGGGTCCTCAACCTACGAGCAGTACTTC. Complete variable domain (other parts from reference TRBV30 and TRBJ2-7): SQTIHQWPATLVQPVGSPLSLECTVEGTSNPNLYWYRQAAGRGLQLLFYSVGIGQISSEVPQNLSASRPQDRQFILSSKKLLLSDSGFYLCAWSPEQGSSTYEQYFGPGTRLTVT.